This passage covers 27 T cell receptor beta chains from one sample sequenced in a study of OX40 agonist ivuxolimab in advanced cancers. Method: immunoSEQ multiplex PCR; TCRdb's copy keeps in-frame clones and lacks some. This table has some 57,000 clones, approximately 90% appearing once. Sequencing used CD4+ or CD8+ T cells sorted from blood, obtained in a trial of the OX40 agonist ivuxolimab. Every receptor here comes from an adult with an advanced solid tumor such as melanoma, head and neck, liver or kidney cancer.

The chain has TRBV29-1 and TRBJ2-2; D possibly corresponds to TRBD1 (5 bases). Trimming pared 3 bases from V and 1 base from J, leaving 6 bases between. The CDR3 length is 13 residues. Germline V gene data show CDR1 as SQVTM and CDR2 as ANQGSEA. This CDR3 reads CSVDRENTGELFF. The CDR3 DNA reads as TGCAGCGTTGACAGGGAGAACACCGGGGAGCTGTTTTTT.

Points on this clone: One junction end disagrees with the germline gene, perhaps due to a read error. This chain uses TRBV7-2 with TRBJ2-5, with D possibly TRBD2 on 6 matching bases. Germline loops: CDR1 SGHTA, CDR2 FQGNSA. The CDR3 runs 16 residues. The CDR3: CASSFGTGGRQGTQYF. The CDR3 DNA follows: TGTGCCAGCAGCTTCGGGACCGGAGGGCGGCAAGGGACCCAGTACTTC.

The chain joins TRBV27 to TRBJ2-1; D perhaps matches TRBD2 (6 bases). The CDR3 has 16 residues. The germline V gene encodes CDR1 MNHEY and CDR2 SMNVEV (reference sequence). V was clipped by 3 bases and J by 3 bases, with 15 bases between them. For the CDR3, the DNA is TGTGCCAGCAGTTTTAAGGGCGGGAACCACTACAATGAGCAGTTCTTC. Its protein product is CASSFKGGNHYNEQFF.

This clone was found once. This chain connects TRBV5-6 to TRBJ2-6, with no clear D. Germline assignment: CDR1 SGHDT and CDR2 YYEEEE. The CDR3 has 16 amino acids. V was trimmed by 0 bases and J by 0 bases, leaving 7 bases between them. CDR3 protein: CASSLVSSSGANVLTF. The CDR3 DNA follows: TGTGCCAGCAGCTTGGTGTCGAGCTCTGGGGCCAACGTCCTGACTTTC.

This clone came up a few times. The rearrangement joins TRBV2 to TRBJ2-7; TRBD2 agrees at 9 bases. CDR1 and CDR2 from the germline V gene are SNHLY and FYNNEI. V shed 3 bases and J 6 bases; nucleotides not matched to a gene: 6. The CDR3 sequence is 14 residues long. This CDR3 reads CASSEPLAGPEQYF. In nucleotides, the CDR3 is TGTGCCAGCAGTGAGCCCCTAGCGGGGCCCGAGCAGTACTTC.

The CDR3 spells CASSLTGGASGYTF. As DNA, the CDR3 is TGTGCCAGCAGCTTAACAGGGGGCGCGAGTGGCTACACCTTC. The V gene is TRBV5-6, the J gene TRBJ1-2; 9 bases line up with TRBD1. Germline V CDR1 and CDR2: SGHDT, YYEEEE. J was trimmed by 7 bases and V by 2 bases; bases with no gene match: 6. This CDR3 has 14 residues.

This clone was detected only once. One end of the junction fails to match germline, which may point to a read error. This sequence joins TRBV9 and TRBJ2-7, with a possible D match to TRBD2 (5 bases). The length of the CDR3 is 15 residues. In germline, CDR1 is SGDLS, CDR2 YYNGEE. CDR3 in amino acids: CASSSRWERSYKQYF. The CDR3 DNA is TGTGCCAGCAGCTCCCGGTGGGAGAGGTCCTACAAGCAGTACTTC.

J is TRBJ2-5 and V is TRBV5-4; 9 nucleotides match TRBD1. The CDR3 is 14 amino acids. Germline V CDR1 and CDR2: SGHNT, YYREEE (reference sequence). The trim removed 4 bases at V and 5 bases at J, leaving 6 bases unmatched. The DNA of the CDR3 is TGTGCCAGCAGCCCACGGACAGGGGTGGAGACCCAGTACTTC. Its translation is CASSPRTGVETQYF.

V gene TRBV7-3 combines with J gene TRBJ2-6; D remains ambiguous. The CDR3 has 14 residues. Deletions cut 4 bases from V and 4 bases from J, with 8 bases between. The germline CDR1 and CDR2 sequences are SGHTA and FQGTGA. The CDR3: CASSSTLGANVLTF. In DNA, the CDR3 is TGTGCCAGCAGCTCCACCTTGGGGGCCAACGTCCTGACTTTC.

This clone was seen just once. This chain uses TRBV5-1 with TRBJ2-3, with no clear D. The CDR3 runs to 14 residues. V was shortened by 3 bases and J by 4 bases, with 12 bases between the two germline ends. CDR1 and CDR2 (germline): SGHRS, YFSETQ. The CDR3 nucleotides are TGCGCCAGCAGCTCCTTTATTGTGGCAGATACGCAGTATTTT. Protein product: CASSSFIVADTQYF.

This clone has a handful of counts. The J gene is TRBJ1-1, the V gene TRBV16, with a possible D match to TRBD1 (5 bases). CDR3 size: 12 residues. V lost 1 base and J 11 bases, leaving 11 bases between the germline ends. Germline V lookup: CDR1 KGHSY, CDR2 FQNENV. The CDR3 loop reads CASSQLGDRAFF. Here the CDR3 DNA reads TGTGCCAGCAGCCAATTGGGGGATAGGGCTTTCTTT. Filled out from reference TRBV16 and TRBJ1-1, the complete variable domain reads GEEVAQTPKHLVRGEGQKAKLYCAPIKGHSYVFWYQQVLKNEFKFLISFQNENVFDETGMPKERFSAKCLPNSPCSLEIQATKLEDSAVYFCASSQLGDRAFFGQGTRLTVV.

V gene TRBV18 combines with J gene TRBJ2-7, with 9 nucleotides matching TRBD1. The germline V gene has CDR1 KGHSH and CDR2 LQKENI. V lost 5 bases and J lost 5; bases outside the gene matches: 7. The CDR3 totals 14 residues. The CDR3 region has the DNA TGTGCCAGCTCAATCACAGGGGGCAGGGACGAGCAGTACTTC. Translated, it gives CASSITGGRDEQYF.

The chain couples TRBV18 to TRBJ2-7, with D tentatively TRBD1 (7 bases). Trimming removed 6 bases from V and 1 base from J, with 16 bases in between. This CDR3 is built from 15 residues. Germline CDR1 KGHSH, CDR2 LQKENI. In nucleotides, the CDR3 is TGTGCCAGCTCGTCGGACAGGAGGGCTTCCTACGAGCAGTACTTC. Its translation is CASSSDRRASYEQYF.

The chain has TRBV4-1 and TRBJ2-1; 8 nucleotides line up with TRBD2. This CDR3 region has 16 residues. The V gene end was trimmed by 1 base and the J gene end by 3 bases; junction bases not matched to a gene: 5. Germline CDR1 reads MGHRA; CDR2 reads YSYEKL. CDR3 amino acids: CASSQGIAGRYNEQFF. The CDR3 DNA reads TGCGCCAGCAGCCAAGGGATAGCGGGGCGCTACAATGAGCAGTTCTTC.

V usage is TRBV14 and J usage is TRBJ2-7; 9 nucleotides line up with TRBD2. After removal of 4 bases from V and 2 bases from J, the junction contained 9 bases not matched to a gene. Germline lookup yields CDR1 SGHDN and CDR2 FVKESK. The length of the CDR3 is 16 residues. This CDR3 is CASSLLGASGTYEQYF. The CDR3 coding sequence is TGTGCCAGCAGCCTCCTGGGGGCTAGCGGGACCTACGAGCAGTACTTC.

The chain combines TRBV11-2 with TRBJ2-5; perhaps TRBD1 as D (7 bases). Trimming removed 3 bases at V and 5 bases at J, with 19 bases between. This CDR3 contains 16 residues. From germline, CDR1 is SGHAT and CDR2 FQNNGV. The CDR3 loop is CASSFGGFPGGETQYF. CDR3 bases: TGTGCCAGCAGCTTCGGCGGTTTCCCAGGGGGGGAGACCCAGTACTTC.

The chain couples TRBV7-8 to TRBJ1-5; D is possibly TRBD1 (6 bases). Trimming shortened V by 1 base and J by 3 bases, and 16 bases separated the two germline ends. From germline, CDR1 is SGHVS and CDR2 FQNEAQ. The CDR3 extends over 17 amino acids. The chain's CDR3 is CASSLGSVGTFNQPQHF. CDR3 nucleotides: TGTGCCAGCAGCTTAGGAAGTGTAGGGACATTCAATCAGCCCCAGCATTTT.

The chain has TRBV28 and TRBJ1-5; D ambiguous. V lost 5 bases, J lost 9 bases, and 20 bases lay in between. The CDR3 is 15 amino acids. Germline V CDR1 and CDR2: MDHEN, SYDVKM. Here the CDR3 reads CASSPRSGLFRPQHF. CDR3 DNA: TGTGCCAGCAGTCCCCGTTCTGGGTTATTTCGGCCCCAGCATTTT.

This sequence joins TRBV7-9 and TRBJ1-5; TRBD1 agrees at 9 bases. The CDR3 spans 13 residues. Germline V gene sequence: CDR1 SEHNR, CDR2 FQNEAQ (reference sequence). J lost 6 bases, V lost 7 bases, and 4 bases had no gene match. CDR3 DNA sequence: TGTGCCAGCACCCTACAGGGGGCTCAGCCCCAGCATTTT. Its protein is CASTLQGAQPQHF.

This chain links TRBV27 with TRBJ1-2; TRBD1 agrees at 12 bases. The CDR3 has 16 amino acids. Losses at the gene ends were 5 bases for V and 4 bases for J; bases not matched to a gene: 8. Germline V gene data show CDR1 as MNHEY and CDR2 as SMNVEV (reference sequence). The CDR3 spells CASSGVGTGGGYGYTF. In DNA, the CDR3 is TGTGCCAGCAGTGGGGTAGGGACAGGGGGCGGCTATGGCTACACCTTC.

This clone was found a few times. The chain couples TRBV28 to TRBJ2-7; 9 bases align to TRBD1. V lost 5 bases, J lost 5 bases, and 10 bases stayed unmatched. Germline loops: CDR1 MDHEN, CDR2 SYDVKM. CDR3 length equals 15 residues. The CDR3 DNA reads TGTGCCAGCAGTCAAACCGGGACAGGGATGGACGAGCAGTACTTC. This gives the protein CASSQTGTGMDEQYF.

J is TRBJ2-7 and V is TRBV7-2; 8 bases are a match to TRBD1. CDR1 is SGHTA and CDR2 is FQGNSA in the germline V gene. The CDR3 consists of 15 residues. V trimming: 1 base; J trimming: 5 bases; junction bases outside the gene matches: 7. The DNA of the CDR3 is TGTGCCAGCAGCTTAGGTCAGGGGGCAGTAAACGAGCAGTACTTC. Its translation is CASSLGQGAVNEQYF.

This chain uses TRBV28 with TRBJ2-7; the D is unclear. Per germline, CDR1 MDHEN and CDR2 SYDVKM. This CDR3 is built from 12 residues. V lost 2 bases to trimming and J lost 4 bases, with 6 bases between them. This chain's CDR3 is CASSLAQYEQYF. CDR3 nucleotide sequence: TGTGCCAGCAGTTTAGCCCAATACGAGCAGTACTTC.

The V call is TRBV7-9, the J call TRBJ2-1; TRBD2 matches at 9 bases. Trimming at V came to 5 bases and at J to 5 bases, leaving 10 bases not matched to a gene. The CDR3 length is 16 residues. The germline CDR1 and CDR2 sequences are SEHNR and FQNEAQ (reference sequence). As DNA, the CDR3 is TGTGCCAGCAGCCTCCGAGCGGGAGGACCAAACAATGAGCAGTTCTTC. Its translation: CASSLRAGGPNNEQFF.

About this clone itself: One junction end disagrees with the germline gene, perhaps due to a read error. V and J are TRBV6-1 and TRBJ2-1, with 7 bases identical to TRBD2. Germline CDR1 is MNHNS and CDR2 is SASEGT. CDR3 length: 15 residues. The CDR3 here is CASREGLGGVNEQFF. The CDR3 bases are TGTGCCAGCAGAGAAGGACTGGGGGGGGTCAATGAGCAGTTCTTC.

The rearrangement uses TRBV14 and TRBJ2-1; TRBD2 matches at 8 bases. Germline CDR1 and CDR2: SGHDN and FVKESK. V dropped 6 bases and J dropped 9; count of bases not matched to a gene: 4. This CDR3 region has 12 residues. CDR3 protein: CASSFGLAEQFF. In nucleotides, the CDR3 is TGTGCCAGCAGTTTCGGACTAGCTGAGCAGTTCTTC.

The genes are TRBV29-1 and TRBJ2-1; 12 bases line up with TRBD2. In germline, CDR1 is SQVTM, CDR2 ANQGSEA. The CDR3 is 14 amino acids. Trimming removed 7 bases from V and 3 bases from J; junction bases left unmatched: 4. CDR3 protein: CSEWTSGNYNEQFF. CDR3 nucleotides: TGCAGCGAATGGACTAGCGGGAACTACAATGAGCAGTTCTTC.